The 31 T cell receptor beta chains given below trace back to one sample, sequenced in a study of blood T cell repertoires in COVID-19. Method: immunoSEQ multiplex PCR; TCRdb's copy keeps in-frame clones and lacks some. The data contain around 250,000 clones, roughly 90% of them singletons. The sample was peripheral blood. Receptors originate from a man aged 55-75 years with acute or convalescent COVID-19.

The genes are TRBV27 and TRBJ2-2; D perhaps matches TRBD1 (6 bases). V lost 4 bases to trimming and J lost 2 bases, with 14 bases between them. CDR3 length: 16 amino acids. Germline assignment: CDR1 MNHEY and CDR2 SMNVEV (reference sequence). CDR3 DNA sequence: TGTGCCAGCAGTTCCTACCGCAGGGGAAACACCGGGGAGCTGTTTTTT. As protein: CASSSYRRGNTGELFF.

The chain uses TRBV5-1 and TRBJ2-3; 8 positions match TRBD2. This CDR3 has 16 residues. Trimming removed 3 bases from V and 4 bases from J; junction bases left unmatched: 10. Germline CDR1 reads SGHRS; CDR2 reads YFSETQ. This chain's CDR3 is CASSSTTSVSPDTQYF. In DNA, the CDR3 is TGCGCCAGCAGCTCCACGACTAGCGTCTCCCCAGATACGCAGTATTTT.

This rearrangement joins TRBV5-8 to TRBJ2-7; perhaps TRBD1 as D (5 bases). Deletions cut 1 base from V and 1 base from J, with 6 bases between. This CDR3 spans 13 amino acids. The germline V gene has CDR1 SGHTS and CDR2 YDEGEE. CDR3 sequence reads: CASSLRQSYEQYF. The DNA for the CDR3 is TGTGCCAGCAGCTTGAGACAGTCCTACGAGCAGTACTTC.

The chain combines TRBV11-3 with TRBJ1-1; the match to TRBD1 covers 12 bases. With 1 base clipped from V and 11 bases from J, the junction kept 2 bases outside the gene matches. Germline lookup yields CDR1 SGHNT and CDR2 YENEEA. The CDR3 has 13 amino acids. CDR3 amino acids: CASSLGGTGGAFF. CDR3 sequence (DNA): TGTGCCAGCAGCTTAGGAGGGACAGGGGGCGCTTTCTTT.

The DNA of the CDR3 is TGCAGCGTTGAAGGGGGCGAAGGGGAAGCTTTCTTT. Encoded protein: CSVEGGEGEAFF. The chain links TRBV29-1 to TRBJ1-1; D is perhaps TRBD1 (5 bases). The germline V gene encodes CDR1 SQVTM and CDR2 ANQGSEA. The ends were cut back, 1 base at V and 8 bases at J, with 11 bases in the middle. The CDR3 has 12 amino acids.

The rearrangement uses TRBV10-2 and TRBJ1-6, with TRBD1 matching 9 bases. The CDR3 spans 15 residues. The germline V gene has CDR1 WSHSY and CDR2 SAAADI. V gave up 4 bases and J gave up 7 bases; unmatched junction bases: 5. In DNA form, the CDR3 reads TGCGCCAGCAGTGCTGGACAGGGGCGCAATTCACCCCTCCACTTT. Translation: CASSAGQGRNSPLHF.

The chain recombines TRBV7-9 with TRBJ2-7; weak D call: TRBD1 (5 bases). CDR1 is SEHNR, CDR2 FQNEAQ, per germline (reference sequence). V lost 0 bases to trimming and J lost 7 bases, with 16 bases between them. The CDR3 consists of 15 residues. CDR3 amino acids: CASSLAFQGYTEQYF. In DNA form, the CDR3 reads TGTGCCAGCAGCTTAGCGTTTCAGGGATACACGGAGCAGTACTTC.

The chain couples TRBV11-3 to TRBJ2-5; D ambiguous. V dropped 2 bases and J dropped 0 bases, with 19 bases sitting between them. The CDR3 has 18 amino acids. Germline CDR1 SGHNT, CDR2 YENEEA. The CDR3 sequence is CASSLPSTYSRYQETQYF. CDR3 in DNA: TGTGCCAGCAGCTTACCCTCGACGTATTCCAGGTACCAAGAGACCCAGTACTTC.

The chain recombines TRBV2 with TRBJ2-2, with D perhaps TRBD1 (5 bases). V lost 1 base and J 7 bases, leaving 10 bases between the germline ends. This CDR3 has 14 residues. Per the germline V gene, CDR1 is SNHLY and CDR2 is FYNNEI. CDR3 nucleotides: TGTGCCAGCAGTGAAGGCAGGGTAATCGGGGAGCTGTTTTTT. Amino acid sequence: CASSEGRVIGELFF.

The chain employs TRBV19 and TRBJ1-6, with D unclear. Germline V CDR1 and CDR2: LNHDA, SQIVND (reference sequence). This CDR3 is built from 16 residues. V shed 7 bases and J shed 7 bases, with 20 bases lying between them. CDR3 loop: CASTLIPGEGNSPLHF. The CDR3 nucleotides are TGTGCCAGTACCCTTATTCCCGGCGAGGGAAATTCACCCCTCCACTTT.

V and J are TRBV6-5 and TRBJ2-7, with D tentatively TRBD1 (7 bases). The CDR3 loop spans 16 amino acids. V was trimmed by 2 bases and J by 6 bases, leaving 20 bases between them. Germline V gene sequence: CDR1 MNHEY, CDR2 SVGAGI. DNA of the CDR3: TGTGCCAGCAGTTACCCTCCGGGGGCAGGGGGGTTCGAGCAGTACTTC. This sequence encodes CASSYPPGAGGFEQYF.

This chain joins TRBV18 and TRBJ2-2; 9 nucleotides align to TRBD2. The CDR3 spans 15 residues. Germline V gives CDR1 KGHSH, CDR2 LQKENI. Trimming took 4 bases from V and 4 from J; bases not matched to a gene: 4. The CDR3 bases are TGTGCCAGCTCACGGGAAGCGGGAGGCACCGGGGAGCTGTTTTTT. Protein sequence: CASSREAGGTGELFF.

The CDR3 DNA sequence: TGTGCCAGCAGTTATTTACAGGAGAATGAAAAACTGTTTTTT. It encodes CASSYLQENEKLFF. V and J are TRBV6-6 and TRBJ1-4, with D possibly TRBD1 on 5 matching bases. Germline V gene data show CDR1 as MNHNY and CDR2 as SVGAGI (reference sequence). The CDR3 sequence is 14 residues long. Trimming removed 3 bases from V and 5 bases from J, with 10 bases in between.

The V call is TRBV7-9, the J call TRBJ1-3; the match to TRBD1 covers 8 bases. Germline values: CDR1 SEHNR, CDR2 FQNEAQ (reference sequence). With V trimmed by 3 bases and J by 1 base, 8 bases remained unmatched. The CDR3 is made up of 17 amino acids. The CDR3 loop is CASSFPTGEGSGNTIYF. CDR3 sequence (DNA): TGTGCCAGCAGCTTCCCGACAGGGGAAGGTTCTGGAAACACCATATATTTT.

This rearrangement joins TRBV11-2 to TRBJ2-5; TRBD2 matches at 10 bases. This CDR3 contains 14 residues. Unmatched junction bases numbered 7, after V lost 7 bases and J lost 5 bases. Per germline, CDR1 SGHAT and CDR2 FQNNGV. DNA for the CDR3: TGTGCCAGCAAAGAAGCGGGAGGGTGGGAGACCCAGTACTTC. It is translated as CASKEAGGWETQYF.

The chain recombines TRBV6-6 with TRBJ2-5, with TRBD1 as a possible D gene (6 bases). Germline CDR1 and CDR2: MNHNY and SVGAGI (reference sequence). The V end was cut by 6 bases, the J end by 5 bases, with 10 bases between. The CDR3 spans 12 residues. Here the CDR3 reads CASRSGAETQYF. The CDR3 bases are TGTGCCAGCAGGTCAGGGGCCGAGACCCAGTACTTC.

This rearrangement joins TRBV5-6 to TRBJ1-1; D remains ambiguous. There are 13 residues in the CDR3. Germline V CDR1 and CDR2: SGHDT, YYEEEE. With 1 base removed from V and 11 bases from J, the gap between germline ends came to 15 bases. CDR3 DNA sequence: TGTGCCAGCAGCTTGTGGGAGTTTCATGCGGCTTTCTTT. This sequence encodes CASSLWEFHAAFF.

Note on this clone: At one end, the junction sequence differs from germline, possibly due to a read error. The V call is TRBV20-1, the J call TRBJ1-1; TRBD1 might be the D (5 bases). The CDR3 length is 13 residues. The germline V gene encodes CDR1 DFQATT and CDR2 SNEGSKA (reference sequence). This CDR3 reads CSTSSDSYTEAFF. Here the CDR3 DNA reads TGCAGTACTAGTTCCGACAGTTACACTGAAGCTTTCTTT.

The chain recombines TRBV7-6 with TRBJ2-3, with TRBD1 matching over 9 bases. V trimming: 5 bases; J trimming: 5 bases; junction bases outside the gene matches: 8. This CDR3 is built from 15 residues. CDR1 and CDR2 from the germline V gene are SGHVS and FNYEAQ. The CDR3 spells CASSTPGTGLDTQYF. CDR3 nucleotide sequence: TGTGCCAGCAGCACACCCGGGACAGGGCTAGATACGCAGTATTTT.

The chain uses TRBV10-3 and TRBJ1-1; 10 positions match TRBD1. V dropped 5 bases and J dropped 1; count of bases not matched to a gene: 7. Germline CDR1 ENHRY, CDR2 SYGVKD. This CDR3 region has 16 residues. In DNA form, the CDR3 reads TGTGCCATCAGTCCGGGACAGGGGCCATCGAACACTGAAGCTTTCTTT. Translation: CAISPGQGPSNTEAFF.

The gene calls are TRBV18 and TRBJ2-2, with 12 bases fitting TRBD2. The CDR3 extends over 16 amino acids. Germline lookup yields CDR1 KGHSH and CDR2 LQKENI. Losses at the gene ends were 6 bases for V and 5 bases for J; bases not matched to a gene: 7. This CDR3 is CASSISLAGGTGELFF. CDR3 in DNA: TGTGCCAGCTCGATTTCACTAGCGGGAGGAACCGGGGAGCTGTTTTTT.

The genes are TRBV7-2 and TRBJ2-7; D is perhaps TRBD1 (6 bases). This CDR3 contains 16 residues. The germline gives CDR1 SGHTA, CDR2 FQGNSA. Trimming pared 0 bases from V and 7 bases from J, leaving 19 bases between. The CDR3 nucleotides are TGTGCCAGCAGCTTAGCGCAGATGGCTAGCAGGGGTGAGCAGTACTTC. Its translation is CASSLAQMASRGEQYF. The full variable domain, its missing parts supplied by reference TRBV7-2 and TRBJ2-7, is GAGVSQSPSNKVTEKGKDVELRCDPISGHTALYWYRQSLGQGLEFLIYFQGNSAPDKSGLPSDRFSAERTGGSVSTLTIQRTQQEDSAVYLCASSLAQMASRGEQYFGPGTRLTVT.

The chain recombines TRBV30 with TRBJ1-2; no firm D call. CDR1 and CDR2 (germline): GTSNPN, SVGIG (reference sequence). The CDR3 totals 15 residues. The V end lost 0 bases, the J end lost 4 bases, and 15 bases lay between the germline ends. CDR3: CAWSVSPLPPYGYTF. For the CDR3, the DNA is TGTGCCTGGAGTGTAAGCCCACTACCGCCCTATGGCTACACCTTC. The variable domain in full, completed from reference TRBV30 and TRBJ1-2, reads SQTIHQWPATLVQPVGSPLSLECTVEGTSNPNLYWYRQAAGRGLQLLFYSVGIGQISSEVPQNLSASRPQDRQFILSSKKLLLSDSGFYLCAWSVSPLPPYGYTFGSGTRLTVV.

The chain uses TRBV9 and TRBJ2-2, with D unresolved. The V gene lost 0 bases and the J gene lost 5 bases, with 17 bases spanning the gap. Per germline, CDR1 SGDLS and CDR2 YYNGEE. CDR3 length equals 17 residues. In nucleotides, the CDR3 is TGTGCCAGCAGCGTAGGGCCAGTGAGTTTCGGGACCGGGGAGCTGTTTTTT. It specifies CASSVGPVSFGTGELFF.

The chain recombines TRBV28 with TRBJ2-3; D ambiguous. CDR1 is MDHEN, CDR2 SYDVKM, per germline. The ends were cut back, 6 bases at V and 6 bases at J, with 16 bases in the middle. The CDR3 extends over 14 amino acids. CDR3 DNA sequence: TGTGCCAGCAGCTTACCTTCTAGGTCGGATACGCAGTATTTT. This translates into CASSLPSRSDTQYF. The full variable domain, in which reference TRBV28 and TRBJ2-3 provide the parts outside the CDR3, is DVKVTQSSRYLVKRTGEKVFLECVQDMDHENMFWYRQDPGLGLRLIYFSYDVKMKEKGDIPEGYSVSREKKERFSLILESASTNQTSMYLCASSLPSRSDTQYFGPGTRLTVL.

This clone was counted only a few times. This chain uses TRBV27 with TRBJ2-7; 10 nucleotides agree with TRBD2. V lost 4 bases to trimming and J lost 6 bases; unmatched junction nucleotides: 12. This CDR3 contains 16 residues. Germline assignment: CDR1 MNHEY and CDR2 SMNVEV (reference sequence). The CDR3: CASSSPTGTSEAEQYF. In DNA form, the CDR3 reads TGTGCCAGCAGTTCCCCCACCGGGACTAGCGAAGCCGAGCAGTACTTC.

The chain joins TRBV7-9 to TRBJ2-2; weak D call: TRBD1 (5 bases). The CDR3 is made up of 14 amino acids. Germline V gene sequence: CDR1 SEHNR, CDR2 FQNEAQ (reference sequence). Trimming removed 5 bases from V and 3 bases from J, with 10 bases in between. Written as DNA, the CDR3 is TGTGCCAGCAGCAAGGGGCGGCACACCGGGGAGCTGTTTTTT. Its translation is CASSKGRHTGELFF.

The CDR3 here is CASSEMAREITGELFF. CDR3 coding DNA: TGTGCCAGCAGTGAGATGGCGCGGGAGATTACCGGGGAGCTGTTTTTT. The genes are TRBV2 and TRBJ2-2; 7 bases are shared with TRBD2. The CDR3 covers 16 residues. With 3 bases clipped from V and 5 bases from J, the junction kept 9 bases outside the gene matches. From germline, CDR1 is SNHLY and CDR2 FYNNEI.

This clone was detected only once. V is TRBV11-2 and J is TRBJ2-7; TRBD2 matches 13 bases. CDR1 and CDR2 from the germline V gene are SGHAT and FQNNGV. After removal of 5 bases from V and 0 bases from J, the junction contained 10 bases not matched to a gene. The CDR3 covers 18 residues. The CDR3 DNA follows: TGTGCCAGCAGCCGAGGACTAGCGGGAGCTCCGGGCTCCTACGAGCAGTACTTC. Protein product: CASSRGLAGAPGSYEQYF.

The CDR3 is CASSVGAGRGDTQYF. The CDR3 DNA sequence: TGTGCCAGCAGCGTCGGCGCGGGACGAGGGGATACGCAGTATTTT. The V call is TRBV9, the J call TRBJ2-3; perhaps TRBD2 as D (6 bases). The CDR3 extends over 15 amino acids. Trimming cost V 2 bases and J 6 bases, with 16 bases left between them. The germline gives CDR1 SGDLS, CDR2 YYNGEE.

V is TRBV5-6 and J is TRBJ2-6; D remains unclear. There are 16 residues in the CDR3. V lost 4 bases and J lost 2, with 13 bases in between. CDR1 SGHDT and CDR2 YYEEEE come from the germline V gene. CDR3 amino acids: CASSPVRPTGANVLTF. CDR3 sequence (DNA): TGTGCCAGCAGCCCCGTGCGCCCAACTGGGGCCAACGTCCTGACTTTC.